A single sample is the source of the 5 T cell receptor beta chains below, sequenced in a study of blood T cell repertoires in COVID-19. Libraries were prepared by immunoSEQ multiplex PCR; TCRdb keeps only in-frame clonotypes and omits some of them. The sample shows some 130,000 clones, approximately 84% of them seen only once. The sample consisted of peripheral blood. These receptors were collected from a man aged 65 to 85 with acute or convalescent COVID-19.

V and J are TRBV5-1 and TRBJ1-1, with 7 bases matching TRBD1. Germline V gene sequence: CDR1 SGHRS, CDR2 YFSETQ. Unmatched junction bases numbered 10, after V lost 3 bases and J lost 2 bases. The CDR3 sequence is 16 residues long. CDR3 coding DNA: TGCGCCAGCAGCTACCTCGGGACAGACCAAAACACTGAAGCTTTCTTT. Protein: CASSYLGTDQNTEAFF.

Remarks on this clone: This specimen includes other DNA sequences encoding the same CDR3. The V and J genes are TRBV6-6 and TRBJ2-1, with TRBD1 identical over 8 bases. The junction had 5 bases not matched to a gene; V was cut back by 0 bases and J by 4 bases. This CDR3 has 16 amino acids. Germline values: CDR1 MNHNY, CDR2 SVGAGI (reference sequence). DNA of the CDR3: TGTGCCAGCAGTTACTCCAGGCAGGGGGCTTACAATGAGCAGTTCTTC. It specifies CASSYSRQGAYNEQFF.

This clone was seen a single time. This chain connects TRBV5-5 to TRBJ1-5; 8 positions agree with TRBD1. CDR3 length equals 14 residues. Germline V gene data show CDR1 as SGHKS and CDR2 as YYEKEE (reference sequence). V dropped 2 bases and J dropped 2; count of bases not matched to a gene: 0. CDR3 in amino acids: CASSLQGGNQPQHF. In DNA form, the CDR3 reads TGTGCCAGCAGCTTACAGGGGGGCAATCAGCCCCAGCATTTT.

This chain links TRBV3-1 (or the pseudogene TRBV3-2) with TRBJ1-3; a possible D gene is TRBD1 (6 bases). Germline loops: CDR1 LGHDT, CDR2 YNNKEL (reference sequence). The CDR3 loop spans 15 amino acids. The V end was cut by 8 bases, the J end by 3 bases, with 17 bases between. The CDR3 protein is CASSLRGARGNTIYF. CDR3 coding DNA: TGTGCCAGCTCACTCCGGGGGGCCCGTGGAAACACCATATATTTT.

The chain joins TRBV6-5 to TRBJ1-3; weak D call: TRBD1 (5 bases). The V gene's germline CDR1 is MNHEY and CDR2 SVGAGI. V was clipped by 7 bases and J by 4 bases, with 17 bases between them. This CDR3 spans 15 amino acids. This CDR3 is CASTGRGGLGNTIYF. The CDR3 DNA follows: TGTGCCAGCACCGGACGGGGGGGTCTGGGAAACACCATATATTTT.